Given below is one T cell receptor (beta chain) in context. CDR1 is MDHEN, CDR2 SYDVKM, per germline. This CDR3 comprises 12 residues. V dropped 8 bases and J dropped 4 bases, with 9 bases sitting between them. This sample is part of a study of control samples from healthy donors and cancer patients. TCRdb keeps only in-frame clones here, not all; method: immunoSEQ multiplex PCR. The sample shows 200,000 or so clones, roughly 94% of them seen only once. This TCR was recovered from a man aged 45 to 65 in good health. Sequenced input: blood. The chain uses TRBV28 and TRBJ2-1; D is uncertain. CDR3 protein: CASVGVYNEQFF. The CDR3, as DNA: TGTGCCAGCGTCGGAGTTTACAATGAGCAGTTCTTC.